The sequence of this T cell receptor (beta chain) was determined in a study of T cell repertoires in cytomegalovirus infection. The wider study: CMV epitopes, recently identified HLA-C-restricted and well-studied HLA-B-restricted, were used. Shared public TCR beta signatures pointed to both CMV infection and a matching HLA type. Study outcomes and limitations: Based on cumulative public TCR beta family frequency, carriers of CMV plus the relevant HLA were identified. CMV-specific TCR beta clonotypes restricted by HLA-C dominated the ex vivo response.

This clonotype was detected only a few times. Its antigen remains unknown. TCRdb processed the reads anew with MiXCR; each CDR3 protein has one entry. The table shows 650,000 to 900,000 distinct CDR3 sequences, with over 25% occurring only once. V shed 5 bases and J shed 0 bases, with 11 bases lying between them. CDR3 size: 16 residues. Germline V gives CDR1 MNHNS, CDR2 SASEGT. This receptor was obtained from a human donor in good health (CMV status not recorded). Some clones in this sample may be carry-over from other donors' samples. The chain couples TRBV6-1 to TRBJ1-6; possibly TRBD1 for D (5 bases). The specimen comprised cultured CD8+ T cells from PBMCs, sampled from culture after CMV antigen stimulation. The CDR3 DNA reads TGTGCCAGCAGTAAGCGGGGGAGCTCCTATAATTCACCCCTCCACTTT. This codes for CASSKRGSSYNSPLHF.